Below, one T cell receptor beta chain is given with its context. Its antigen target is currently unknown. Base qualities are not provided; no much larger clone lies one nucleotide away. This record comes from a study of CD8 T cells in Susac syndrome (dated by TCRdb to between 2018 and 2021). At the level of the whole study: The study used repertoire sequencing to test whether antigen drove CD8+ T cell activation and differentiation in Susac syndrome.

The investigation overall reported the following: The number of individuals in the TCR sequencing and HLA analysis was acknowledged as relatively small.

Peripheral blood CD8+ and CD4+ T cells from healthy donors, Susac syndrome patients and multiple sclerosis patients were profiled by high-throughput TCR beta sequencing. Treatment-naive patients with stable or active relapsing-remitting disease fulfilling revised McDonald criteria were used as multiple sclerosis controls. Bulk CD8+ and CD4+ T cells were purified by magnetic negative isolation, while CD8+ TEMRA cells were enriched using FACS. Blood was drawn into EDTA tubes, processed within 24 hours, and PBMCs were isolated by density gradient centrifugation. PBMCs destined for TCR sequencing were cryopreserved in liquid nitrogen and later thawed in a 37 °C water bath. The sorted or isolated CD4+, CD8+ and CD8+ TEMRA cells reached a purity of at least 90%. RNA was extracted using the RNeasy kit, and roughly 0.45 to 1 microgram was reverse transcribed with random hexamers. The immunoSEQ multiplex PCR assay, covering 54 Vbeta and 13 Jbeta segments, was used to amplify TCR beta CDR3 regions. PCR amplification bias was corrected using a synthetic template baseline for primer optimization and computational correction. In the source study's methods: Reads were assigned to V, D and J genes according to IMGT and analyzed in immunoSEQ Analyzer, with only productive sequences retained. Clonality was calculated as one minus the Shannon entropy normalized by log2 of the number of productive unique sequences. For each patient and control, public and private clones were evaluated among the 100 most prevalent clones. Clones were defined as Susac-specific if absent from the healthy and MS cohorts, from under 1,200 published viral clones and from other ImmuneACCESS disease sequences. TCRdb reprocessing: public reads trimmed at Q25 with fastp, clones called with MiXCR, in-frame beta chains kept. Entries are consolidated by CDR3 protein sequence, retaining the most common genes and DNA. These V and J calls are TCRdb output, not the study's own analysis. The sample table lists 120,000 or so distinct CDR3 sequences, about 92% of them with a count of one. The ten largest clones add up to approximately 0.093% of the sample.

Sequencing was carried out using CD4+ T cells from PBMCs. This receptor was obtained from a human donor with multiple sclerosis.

The encoded CDR3 is CASSYGTGVEYEQYF. The nucleotides are TGTGCCAGCAGCTATGGGACAGGGGTTGAGTACGAGCAGTACTTC. The sequence joins TRBV7-3 to TRBJ2-7, with TRBD1 matching 10 junction bases. Compared with germline, V lacks 4 bases and J lacks 4 bases; bases without a gene match: 7. The germline V gene sets CDR1 to SGHTA and CDR2 to FQGTGA. The CDR3 starts with the cysteine, ends with the phenylalanine, and has 15 residues. CDR3 DNA is the only sequence kept; it has 45 bases, read in frame from the first base.